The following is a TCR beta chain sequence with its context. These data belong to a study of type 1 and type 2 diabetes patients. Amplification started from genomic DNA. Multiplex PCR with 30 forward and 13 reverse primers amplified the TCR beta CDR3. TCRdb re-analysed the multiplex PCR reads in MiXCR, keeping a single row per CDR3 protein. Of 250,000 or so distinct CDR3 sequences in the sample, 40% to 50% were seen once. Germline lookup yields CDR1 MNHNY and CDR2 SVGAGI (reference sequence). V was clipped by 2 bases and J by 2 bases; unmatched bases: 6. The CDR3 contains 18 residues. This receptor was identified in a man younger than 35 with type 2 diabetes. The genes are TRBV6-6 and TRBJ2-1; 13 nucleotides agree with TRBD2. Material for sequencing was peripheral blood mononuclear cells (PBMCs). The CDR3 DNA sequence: TGTGCCAGCAGTTACCGGACTAGCGGGAGTATCCCCTACAATGAGCAGTTCTTC. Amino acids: CASSYRTSGSIPYNEQFF.